The next 3 T cell receptor beta chains were all read from a single sample in a study of blood T cell repertoires in COVID-19. Using immunoSEQ multiplex PCR, the repertoire was profiled, and TCRdb retains in-frame clones only, with some absent. The table includes about 190,000 clones, approximately 82% detected once. The sample consisted of peripheral blood. The receptors were gathered from a man aged 45-65 years with active or convalescent COVID-19.

This chain uses TRBV4-1 with TRBJ2-5; 10 positions agree with TRBD1. This CDR3 is built from 16 residues. The ends lost 5 bases at V and 4 bases at J; junction bases unmatched: 10. Germline V gives CDR1 MGHRA, CDR2 YSYEKL. CDR3 sequence (DNA): TGCGCCAGCAGCAATCCCGGGACAGGGGAGGGAGAGACCCAGTACTTC. Its protein product is CASSNPGTGEGETQYF.

V and J are TRBV6-6 and TRBJ2-2; D remains ambiguous. This CDR3 has 11 amino acids. Trimming stripped 6 bases from V and 7 bases from J, with 6 bases between. Germline CDR1 MNHNY, CDR2 SVGAGI (reference sequence). The CDR3 spells CASSLLGELFF. CDR3 bases: TGTGCCAGCAGCCTACTCGGGGAGCTGTTTTTT.

This chain links TRBV7-2 with TRBJ2-1; a possible D gene is TRBD2 (5 bases). The CDR3 has 13 amino acids. Trimming cost V 5 bases and J 9 bases, with 14 bases left between them. Germline CDR1 SGHTA, CDR2 FQGNSA. The chain's CDR3 is CASSDGLSAEQFF. In DNA, the CDR3 is TGTGCCAGCAGCGACGGACTTTCCGCTGAGCAGTTCTTC.